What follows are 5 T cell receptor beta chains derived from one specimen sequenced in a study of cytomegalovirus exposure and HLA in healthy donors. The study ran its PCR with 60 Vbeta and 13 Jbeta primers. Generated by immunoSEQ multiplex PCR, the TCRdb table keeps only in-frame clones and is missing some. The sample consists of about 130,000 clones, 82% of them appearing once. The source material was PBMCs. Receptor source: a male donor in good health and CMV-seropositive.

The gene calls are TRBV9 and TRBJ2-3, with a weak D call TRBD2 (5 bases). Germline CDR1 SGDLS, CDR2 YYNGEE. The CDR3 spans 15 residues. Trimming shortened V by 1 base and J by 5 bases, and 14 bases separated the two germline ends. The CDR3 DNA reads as TGTGCCAGCAGCGTAAGTGAGGGAGCAGGAGATACGCAGTATTTT. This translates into CASSVSEGAGDTQYF.

CDR3 residues: CASSLDSAQYF. The DNA of the CDR3 is TGTGCCAGCAGTCTAGACTCGGCCCAGTACTTC. The chain couples TRBV2 to TRBJ2-5, with D unresolved. Germline CDR1 SNHLY, CDR2 FYNNEI. Trimming left V 5 bases short and J 9 bases short, with 10 bases between. The CDR3 runs 11 residues.

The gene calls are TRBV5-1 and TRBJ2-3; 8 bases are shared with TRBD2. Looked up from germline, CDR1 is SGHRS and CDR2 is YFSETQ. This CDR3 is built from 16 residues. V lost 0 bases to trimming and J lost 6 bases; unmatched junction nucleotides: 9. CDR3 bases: TGCGCCAGCAGCTTGGCCGTTAGCGGGATCGGCGATACGCAGTATTTT. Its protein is CASSLAVSGIGDTQYF.

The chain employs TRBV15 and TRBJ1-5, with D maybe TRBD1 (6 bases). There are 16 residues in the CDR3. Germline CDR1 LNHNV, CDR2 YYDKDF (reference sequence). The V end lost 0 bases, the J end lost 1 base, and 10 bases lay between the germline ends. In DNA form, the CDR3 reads TGTGCCACCAGCAGAGATCTCACAGGGAGCAATCAGCCCCAGCATTTT. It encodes CATSRDLTGSNQPQHF.

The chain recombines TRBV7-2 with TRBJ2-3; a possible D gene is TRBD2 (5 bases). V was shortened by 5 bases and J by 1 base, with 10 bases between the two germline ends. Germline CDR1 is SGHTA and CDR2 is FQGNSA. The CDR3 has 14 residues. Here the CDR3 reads CASSPREGTDTQYF. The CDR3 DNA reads TGTGCCAGCAGCCCTCGGGAAGGCACAGATACGCAGTATTTT.